A selection of T cell receptor beta chains follows, all from one sample in a study of blood T cell repertoires in COVID-19. Generated by immunoSEQ multiplex PCR, the TCRdb table keeps only in-frame clones and is missing some. The repertoire holds about 230,000 clones, nearly 90% seen once, with 10% to 12% in the top ten. Sample: PBMCs or T cells enriched from blood (not recorded which). The receptors shown here come from a man aged 30 to 45 who had recovered from COVID-19. Both conserved end residues are part of each CDR3. The D gene is left open where the match is weak. Expanded clones are given a class, and other clones once, few, many or no size at all.

clone_size j_call v_call d_call cdr3_aa cdr3_nt
- TRBJ1-2 TRBV14 - CASSRQELYGYTF TGTGCCAGCAGCCGACAGGAACTCTATGGCTACACCTTC
- TRBJ1-5 TRBV5-1 - CASSYTGNQPQHF TGCGCCAGCAGCTATACCGGGAATCAGCCCCAGCATTTT
- TRBJ1-5 TRBV2 - CASSGGRGGQPQHF TGTGCCAGCAGTGGGGGAAGGGGAGGTCAGCCCCAGCATTTT
- TRBJ1-2 TRBV28 - CASSLARTGSYGYTF TGTGCCAGCAGTTTGGCCCGTACAGGGTCCTATGGCTACACCTTC
few TRBJ2-1 TRBV29-1 TRBD2 CSVVWTSGLNEQFF TGCAGCGTTGTATGGACTAGCGGGCTCAATGAGCAGTTCTTC
- TRBJ1-1 TRBV5-1 TRBD1 CASSLAGTGFRTEAFF TGCGCCAGCAGCTTGGCCGGGACAGGGTTTAGGACTGAAGCTTTCTTT
- TRBJ1-5 TRBV2 TRBD1 CASSEQTGGQPQHF TGTGCCAGCAGTGAACAGACAGGGGGTCAGCCCCAGCATTTT
- TRBJ1-4 TRBV19 TRBD1 CASSLQQGTNEKLFF TGTGCCAGTAGTTTGCAACAGGGGACTAATGAAAAACTGTTTTTT
- TRBJ2-7 TRBV4-2 - CASSPEDNFEQYF TGTGCCAGCAGCCCAGAAGACAATTTCGAGCAGTACTTC
- TRBJ1-5 TRBV19 - CASSIPANPGSNQPQHF TGTGCCAGTAGTATTCCGGCTAATCCGGGTAGCAATCAGCCCCAGCATTTT
- TRBJ2-7 TRBV29-1 - CSVESGPYEQYF TGCAGCGTTGAAAGCGGGCCCTACGAGCAGTACTTC
- TRBJ2-2 TRBV19 - CASRTHTGELFF TGTGCCAGTCGAACACACACCGGGGAGCTGTTTTTT
- TRBJ1-5 TRBV10-1 TRBD1 CASHAIGTGHQPQHF TGCGCCAGCCATGCTATTGGGACAGGGCATCAGCCCCAGCATTTT
- TRBJ1-4 TRBV4-1 TRBD1 CASSRQRDSLNEKLFF TGCGCCAGCAGCCGGCAACGGGACAGTCTTAATGAAAAACTGTTTTTT
- TRBJ2-3 TRBV5-1 TRBD1 CASSLQGEADTQYF TGCGCCAGCAGCTTACAGGGGGAGGCAGATACGCAGTATTTT
- TRBJ2-6 TRBV7-9 TRBD1 CASSFSTGQGYSRANVLTF TGTGCCAGCAGCTTCTCCACGGGACAGGGGTACTCTAGGGCCAACGTCCTGACTTTC
- TRBJ1-1 TRBV12-3/TRBV12-4 - CASRNSGTEAFF TGTGCCAGCAGGAACTCAGGGACTGAAGCTTTCTTT
- TRBJ2-7 TRBV5-1 - CASSFRVAIDEQYF TGCGCCAGCAGTTTTAGAGTAGCGATCGACGAGCAGTACTTC
few TRBJ2-6 TRBV24-1 - CATSSSSSGANVLTF TGTGCCACCAGTTCCTCTAGCTCCGGGGCCAACGTCCTGACTTTC
- TRBJ2-1 TRBV5-1 TRBD2 CASSLVLAGGFRDEQFF TGCGCCAGCAGCTTGGTACTAGCGGGAGGCTTTAGGGATGAGCAGTTCTTC
- TRBJ1-5 TRBV7-2 - CASSLVQNQPQHF TGTGCCAGCAGCTTAGTCCAGAATCAGCCCCAGCATTTT
- TRBJ1-5 TRBV2 TRBD1 CASSGTGGEFYQPQHF TGTGCCAGCAGCGGGACAGGGGGCGAATTTTATCAGCCCCAGCATTTT
- TRBJ1-1 TRBV20-1 - CSASQDILNTEAFF TGCAGTGCTAGTCAGGACATCCTGAACACTGAAGCTTTCTTT
- TRBJ2-5 TRBV6-5 TRBD2 CASSPFSGKETQYF TGTGCCAGCAGTCCCTTCAGCGGGAAAGAGACCCAGTACTTC
- TRBJ1-6 TRBV18 TRBD1 CASSPGTANSPLHF TGTGCCAGCTCACCCGGGACAGCTAATTCACCCCTCCACTTT
- TRBJ1-5 TRBV19 - CASSIGGFNQPQHF TGTGCCAGTAGTATAGGAGGGTTCAATCAGCCCCAGCATTTT
- TRBJ1-2 TRBV23-1 TRBD1 CASSLHRPPRDRGRLGLVNGYTF TGCGCCAGCAGTCTCCATCGACCCCCCCGGGACAGGGGGCGCTTAGGATTGGTCAATGGCTACACCTTC
- TRBJ1-4 TRBV5-1 - CASSPKTSGEKLFF TGCGCCAGCAGTCCCAAGACTTCGGGGGAAAAACTGTTTTTT
- TRBJ1-2 TRBV5-5 - CASSPLRGGLNYGYTF TGTGCCAGCAGCCCCCTCCGGGGAGGCTTAAACTATGGCTACACCTTC
- TRBJ1-2 TRBV18 TRBD1 CASSPGTGNYGYTF TGTGCCAGCTCACCCGGGACAGGGAACTATGGCTACACCTTC
- TRBJ2-1 TRBV24-1 TRBD2 CATSESSGGYNEQFF TGTGCCACCAGTGAATCTAGCGGGGGTTACAATGAGCAGTTCTTC
- TRBJ2-1 TRBV6-5 - CASSPSLTSGDEQFF TGTGCCAGCAGCCCCTCTTTGACGTCGGGGGATGAGCAGTTCTTC
- TRBJ1-5 TRBV19 TRBD1 CASSMESGGAGRQPQHF TGTGCCAGTAGTATGGAGTCAGGGGGCGCGGGGCGTCAGCCCCAGCATTTT
- TRBJ2-1 TRBV7-9 TRBD1 CASSLRDRGGDEQFF TGTGCCAGCAGCTTACGGGACAGGGGTGGCGATGAGCAGTTCTTC
- TRBJ2-7 TRBV28 TRBD2 CASRGGTSYEQYF TGTGCCAGCAGGGGGGGGACTTCCTACGAGCAGTACTTC
- TRBJ1-1 TRBV14 - CASSLDGTSEAFF TGTGCCAGCAGCCTCGATGGGACAAGTGAAGCTTTCTTT
- TRBJ1-5 TRBV5-8 TRBD1 CASSPGQVYSNQPQHF TGTGCCAGCAGCCCCGGACAGGTCTATAGCAATCAGCCCCAGCATTTT
once TRBJ2-7 TRBV28 TRBD2 CASTNSGRAYEQYF TGTGCCAGCACCAATAGCGGGAGGGCTTACGAGCAGTACTTC
- TRBJ1-1 TRBV7-2 - CASSRDQGSTEAFF TGTGCCAGCAGCCGGGACCAGGGGTCCACTGAAGCTTTCTTT
- TRBJ1-1 TRBV6-1 TRBD1 CASSEGVRGATEAFF TGTGCCAGCAGTGAAGGAGTCAGGGGGGCCACTGAAGCTTTCTTT
- TRBJ2-7 TRBV11-2 TRBD1 CASSLPTGYSYEQYF TGTGCCAGCAGCCTACCGACAGGGTACTCTTACGAGCAGTACTTC
- TRBJ2-1 TRBV7-2 TRBD2 CASSPRGGGETRSYNEQFF TGTGCCAGCAGCCCACGGGGCGGGGGGGAGACGAGGTCCTACAATGAGCAGTTCTTC
once TRBJ1-1 TRBV9 - CASSPGLSPGGGDTEAFF TGTGCCAGCAGCCCAGGCCTTTCCCCGGGGGGTGGGGACACTGAAGCTTTCTTT
few TRBJ2-2 TRBV5-4 TRBD1 CASRPPGQGNTGELFF TGTGCCAGCAGACCGCCGGGACAGGGGAACACCGGGGAGCTGTTTTTT
- TRBJ1-6 TRBV10-1 TRBD1 CASRGTGNSPLHF TGCGCCAGCAGAGGGACAGGGAATTCACCCCTCCACTTT
- TRBJ1-5 TRBV4-2 - CASSPHSRAGSNQPQHF TGTGCCAGCAGCCCCCATTCGCGGGCGGGAAGCAATCAGCCCCAGCATTTT
- TRBJ2-7 TRBV28 - CASSLDSRSYEQYF TGTGCCAGCAGCCTTGACAGCCGATCCTACGAGCAGTACTTC
- TRBJ2-3 TRBV30 - CAWTSGSGYSTDTQYF TGTGCCTGGACATCGGGGTCCGGTTATAGCACAGATACGCAGTATTTT
once TRBJ2-1 TRBV18 TRBD2 CASSPPGLAGNTGYNEQFF TGTGCCAGCTCACCACCGGGACTAGCGGGAAATACGGGCTACAATGAGCAGTTCTTC
- TRBJ2-3 TRBV24-1 TRBD2 CATGAGAGGLTDTQYF TGTGCCACCGGGGCCGGGGCGGGGGGCTTGACAGATACGCAGTATTTT
- TRBJ1-2 TRBV30 - CAWNQGLGYTF TGTGCCTGGAATCAGGGGCTCGGCTACACCTTC
- TRBJ1-1 TRBV7-2 - CASSLSGTGNTEAFF TGTGCCAGCAGCTTATCCGGGACTGGGAACACTGAAGCTTTCTTT
- TRBJ2-2 TRBV6-5 - CASRGTPNTGELFF TGTGCCAGCAGGGGGACACCGAACACCGGGGAGCTGTTTTTT
- TRBJ2-1 TRBV11-3 TRBD1 CASSAGQGALIEQFF TGTGCCAGCAGCGCGGGACAGGGGGCTTTAATAGAGCAGTTCTTC
- TRBJ2-2 TRBV7-2 - CATSVQFPGELFF TGTGCCACCTCAGTTCAATTTCCCGGGGAGCTGTTTTTT